These 18 T cell receptor beta chains were sequenced from one sample in a study of Ad26.COV2.S vaccination and SARS-CoV-2 variants. Data came from immunoSEQ multiplex PCR; TCRdb stores just in-frame clones and leaves some out. Among around 7,000 clones listed, around 83% were seen once. This material consisted of peripheral blood, taken after recovery from COVID-19. The receptors were sampled from a human donor who had recovered from COVID-19.

This clone is medium-sized within its sample. The chain has TRBV27 and TRBJ1-6; 7 bases fit TRBD1. V shed 3 bases and J 7 bases; nucleotides not matched to a gene: 6. The CDR3 has 15 amino acids. The germline gives CDR1 MNHEY, CDR2 SMNVEV (reference sequence). For the CDR3, the DNA is TGTGCCAGCAGTTTCGGACAGGAGGGAAATTCACCCCTCCACTTT. This codes for CASSFGQEGNSPLHF.

This chain connects TRBV6-1 to TRBJ2-7; no clear D. The CDR3 totals 16 residues. V gave up 1 base and J gave up 3 bases, with 16 bases separating them. CDR1 MNHNS and CDR2 SASEGT come from the germline V gene. CDR3 DNA: TGTGCCAGCAGTGAAGGGTTTTTAACGGTTCGCTACGAGCAGTACTTC. It yields the protein CASSEGFLTVRYEQYF.

The chain combines TRBV5-5 with TRBJ1-5; 10 positions agree with TRBD1. V shed 4 bases, J shed 2 bases, and the junction held 3 bases outside the gene matches. Germline V gene sequence: CDR1 SGHKS, CDR2 YYEKEE (reference sequence). The CDR3 consists of 15 residues. The CDR3 sequence: CASSPTGGGNQPQHF. CDR3 DNA: TGTGCCAGCAGCCCGACAGGGGGCGGCAATCAGCCCCAGCATTTT.

The rearrangement joins TRBV4-3 to TRBJ1-4; D unresolved. There are 15 residues in the CDR3. The germline CDR1 and CDR2 sequences are LGHNA and YSLEER. The V and J ends lost 0 bases and 8 bases respectively, with 13 bases between them. The CDR3 coding sequence is TGCGCCAGCAGCCAAGACAAGGTCCCGTTAGAAAAACTGTTTTTT. This encodes CASSQDKVPLEKLFF.

J is TRBJ1-5 and V is TRBV5-6, with 7 nucleotides matching TRBD1. The CDR3 has 17 residues. CDR1 is SGHDT and CDR2 is YYEEEE in the germline V gene. The J segment lost 6 bases and the V segment lost 3 bases, leaving 15 bases of the junction unmatched. Here the CDR3 DNA reads TGTGCCAGCAGCTCGGCCCAACAGGGGAGCTGGGGTCAGCCCCAGCATTTT. Its protein product is CASSSAQQGSWGQPQHF.

This clone was observed a single time. V gene TRBV7-6 combines with J gene TRBJ2-3, with a weak D call TRBD2 (6 bases). The CDR3 has 16 amino acids. V shed 5 bases and J shed 0 bases, with 15 bases lying between them. The germline gives CDR1 SGHVS, CDR2 FNYEAQ. The DNA of the CDR3 is TGTGCCAGCAGCACCTTGGCGGCGGGGAGCACAGATACGCAGTATTTT. Its protein is CASSTLAAGSTDTQYF. Full variable domain (remainder filled in from reference TRBV7-6 and TRBJ2-3): GAGVSQSPRYKVTKRGQDVALRCDPISGHVSLYWYRQALGQGPEFLTYFNYEAQQDKSGLPNDRFSAERPEGSISTLTIQRTEQRDSAMYRCASSTLAAGSTDTQYFGPGTRLTVL.

The V and J genes are TRBV7-9 and TRBJ2-6; maybe TRBD1 (6 bases). This CDR3 has 15 amino acids. V dropped 5 bases and J dropped 2 bases, with 10 bases sitting between them. In germline, CDR1 is SEHNR, CDR2 FQNEAQ (reference sequence). The CDR3 coding sequence is TGTGCCAGCAGCCCCTCAGGGGCTGGGGCCAACGTCCTGACTTTC. Encoded protein: CASSPSGAGANVLTF. Complete variable domain (other parts from reference TRBV7-9 and TRBJ2-6): DTGVSQNPRHKITKRGQNVTFRCDPISEHNRLYWYRQTLGQGPEFLTYFQNEAQLEKSRLLSDRFSAERPKGSFSTLEIQRTEQGDSAMYLCASSPSGAGANVLTFGAGSRLTVL.

The chain combines TRBV5-4 with TRBJ2-1; 13 bases fit TRBD2. J gave up 2 bases and V 4 bases, and 6 bases lay outside the gene matches. Germline V gene data show CDR1 as SGHNT and CDR2 as YYREEE (reference sequence). This CDR3 comprises 17 residues. The CDR3 nucleotides are TGTGCCAGCAGCAAAGGGACTAGCGGGACCACCTACAATGAGCAGTTCTTC. Translation: CASSKGTSGTTYNEQFF.

This clone was recorded only once. The chain combines TRBV2 with TRBJ1-2; D is undetermined. Germline assignment: CDR1 SNHLY and CDR2 FYNNEI. This CDR3 comprises 12 residues. V was clipped by 7 bases and J by 2 bases, with 8 bases between them. CDR3 protein: CASTGANYGYTF. Written as DNA, the CDR3 is TGTGCCAGCACTGGCGCAAACTATGGCTACACCTTC.

This sequence joins TRBV29-1 and TRBJ1-2; 10 positions match TRBD1. From germline, CDR1 is SQVTM and CDR2 ANQGSEA. V shed 0 bases, J shed 1 base, and the junction held 2 bases outside the gene matches. CDR3 length equals 15 residues. The CDR3 spells CSVEDDRGLNYGYTF. CDR3 coding DNA: TGCAGCGTTGAAGATGACAGGGGGCTTAACTATGGCTACACCTTC. The entire variable domain, with the rest obtained from reference TRBV29-1 and TRBJ1-2, is as follows: SAVISQKPSRDICQRGTSLTIQCQVDSQVTMMFWYRQQPGQSLTLIATANQGSEATYESGFVIDKFPISRPNLTFSTLTVSNMSPEDSSIYLCSVEDDRGLNYGYTFGSGTRLTVV.

The CDR3, as DNA: TGTGCCAGCAGCGTAGGAGGGTTCTCTGGAAACACCATATATTTT. Protein product: CASSVGGFSGNTIYF. V usage is TRBV9 and J usage is TRBJ1-3; D gene unclear. The CDR3 consists of 15 residues. Trimming shortened V by 0 bases and J by 0 bases, and 7 bases separated the two germline ends. The germline V gene encodes CDR1 SGDLS and CDR2 YYNGEE.

V is TRBV9 and J is TRBJ1-2; TRBD1 aligns across 7 bases. J lost 4 bases, V lost 3 bases, and 9 bases had no gene match. The germline gives CDR1 SGDLS, CDR2 YYNGEE. The CDR3 is 15 residues long. CDR3 nucleotide sequence: TGTGCCAGCAGCGCAACGACAGGGATGGGCTATGGCTACACCTTC. Translated: CASSATTGMGYGYTF.

The chain links TRBV7-9 to TRBJ1-2; 8 bases line up with TRBD1. Trimming at V came to 7 bases and at J to 7 bases, leaving 8 bases not matched to a gene. The germline V gene has CDR1 SEHNR and CDR2 FQNEAQ (reference sequence). This CDR3 region has 13 residues. In DNA, the CDR3 is TGTGCCAGCACAGGACAGGGATACAGTGGCTACACCTTC. It yields the protein CASTGQGYSGYTF.

As DNA, the CDR3 is TGTGCCAGCAGCTCCTCAGGTGCCGAGAACACTGAAGCTTTCTTT. It translates to CASSSSGAENTEAFF. The chain employs TRBV7-6 and TRBJ1-1; no reliable D call. The CDR3 has 15 amino acids. The V gene's germline CDR1 is SGHVS and CDR2 FNYEAQ. The germline V and J ends were trimmed by 4 bases and 1 base, with 13 bases remaining between them.

The rearrangement uses TRBV19 and TRBJ1-4; D not certain. CDR3 length equals 12 residues. Germline assignment: CDR1 LNHDA and CDR2 SQIVND (reference sequence). V was cut by 6 bases and J by 13 bases, with 15 bases left in between. The CDR3 protein is CASRQPPNGLFF. In nucleotides, the CDR3 is TGTGCCAGTAGACAGCCCCCTAATGGACTGTTTTTT.

The chain employs TRBV28 and TRBJ1-4; the D is unclear. Trimming pared 6 bases from V and 2 bases from J, leaving 13 bases between. This CDR3 spans 15 amino acids. Per the germline V gene, CDR1 is MDHEN and CDR2 is SYDVKM. DNA of the CDR3: TGTGCCAGCAGGGCCGGATGGCGCACTAATGAAAAACTGTTTTTT. The encoded protein is CASRAGWRTNEKLFF.

The genes are TRBV9 and TRBJ2-1; perhaps TRBD1 as D (5 bases). The CDR3 runs to 15 residues. The germline V and J ends were trimmed by 0 bases and 7 bases, with 14 bases remaining between them. Germline V gene lookup returns CDR1 SGDLS and CDR2 YYNGEE. DNA for the CDR3: TGTGCCAGCAGCGTAGAGTGGGCAGGGCGGAATGAGCAGTTCTTC. It encodes CASSVEWAGRNEQFF.

J is TRBJ2-7 and V is TRBV11-2; D not certain. Germline-derived CDR1 and CDR2 are SGHAT and FQNNGV. V lost 2 bases and J lost 3, with 8 bases in between. This CDR3 spans 13 amino acids. The CDR3 here is CASSLLPGYEQYF. The CDR3, as DNA: TGTGCCAGCAGCTTACTCCCCGGCTACGAGCAGTACTTC. The variable domain in full, with the rest retrieved from reference TRBV11-2 and TRBJ2-7, is EAGVAQSPRYKIIEKRQSVAFWCNPISGHATLYWYQQILGQGPKLLIQFQNNGVVDDSQLPKDRFSAERLKGVDSTLKIQPAKLEDSAVYLCASSLLPGYEQYFGPGTRLTVT.